This TCR beta chain appears in the sequencing data of a study of cytomegalovirus exposure and HLA in healthy donors. The CDR3 has 16 residues. Trimming cost V 0 bases and J 4 bases, with 13 bases left between them. Germline V gives CDR1 SGDLS, CDR2 YYNGEE. The PCR employed 60 Vbeta primers together with 13 Jbeta primers. TCRdb's table, derived via immunoSEQ multiplex PCR, lists solely in-frame clones and lacks some. Found here are over 110,000 clones, approximately 80% of them singletons; the top ten hold 9.7%. This TCR was sampled from a woman aged 60-75 years in good health and CMV-seropositive. This chain links TRBV9 with TRBJ2-2, with D possibly matching TRBD2 (6 bases). Sequencing was performed on PBMCs. The CDR3 sequence: CASSVVGRGGTGELFF. In DNA, the CDR3 is TGTGCCAGCAGCGTAGTAGGCCGGGGAGGCACCGGGGAGCTGTTTTTT.